These 18 T cell receptor beta chains were sequenced from one sample in a study of cytomegalovirus exposure and HLA in healthy donors. The PCR used 60 Vbeta and 13 Jbeta primers. The protocol was immunoSEQ multiplex PCR, while the TCRdb copy is restricted to in-frame clones and leaves out a portion. The sample holds hundreds of thousands of clones, 76% seen once. The specimen sequenced was PBMCs. The receptors come from a young man in good health and CMV-seronegative.

In this sample, this clone turned up once. Other DNA sequences in the sample encode the same CDR3. This chain links TRBV7-8 with TRBJ2-7; 10 positions match TRBD2. Trimming took 5 bases from V and 2 from J; bases not matched to a gene: 9. This CDR3 has 16 residues. CDR1 is SGHVS and CDR2 is FQNEAQ in the germline V gene. The CDR3 bases are TGTGCCAGCAGCATAATGGGCAGCGGGAGGGCCTACGAGCAGTACTTC. Its protein is CASSIMGSGRAYEQYF.

This chain connects TRBV6-1 to TRBJ2-5; D is possibly TRBD2 (5 bases). Trimming took 7 bases from V and 4 from J, leaving 13 bases between them. Germline CDR1 is MNHNS and CDR2 is SASEGT. This CDR3 is 13 amino acids long. Here the CDR3 DNA reads TGTGCCAGCACGGGAATACCCGGAGAGACCCAGTACTTC. It is translated as CASTGIPGETQYF.

The chain combines TRBV4-2 with TRBJ2-3, with TRBD2 matching over 8 bases. The V segment lost 1 base and the J segment 3 bases; nucleotides outside the gene matches: 12. This CDR3 comprises 18 residues. The germline CDR1 and CDR2 sequences are LGHNA and YNFKEQ. This CDR3 reads CASSQGGRGGGRTDTQYF. The CDR3 coding sequence is TGTGCCAGCAGCCAAGGAGGACGGGGGGGAGGTAGGACAGATACGCAGTATTTT.

The chain has TRBV18 and TRBJ2-1, with TRBD2 matching over 9 bases. Germline V gene lookup returns CDR1 KGHSH and CDR2 LQKENI. The CDR3 length is 16 residues. V lost 1 base and J lost 6; bases outside the gene matches: 7. This CDR3 reads CASSPLSGSKTNEQFF. In DNA, the CDR3 is TGTGCCAGCTCACCACTTAGCGGGAGCAAAACCAATGAGCAGTTCTTC.

This chain connects TRBV25-1 to TRBJ2-7; D is undetermined. Trimming cost V 10 bases and J 1 base, with 14 bases left between them. The CDR3 is 13 residues long. The germline V gene encodes CDR1 MGHDK and CDR2 SYGVNS. The DNA for the CDR3 is TGTGCCACCGATAGCAATTGGTCCTACGAGCAGTACTTC. As protein: CATDSNWSYEQYF.

This chain uses TRBV28 with TRBJ1-1; a weak D match, TRBD1 (6 bases). CDR3 length equals 15 residues. Trimming took 4 bases from V and 5 from J, leaving 17 bases between them. In germline, CDR1 is MDHEN, CDR2 SYDVKM. CDR3 sequence: CASSYRDTRGTEAFF. In DNA form, the CDR3 reads TGTGCCAGCAGTTACCGGGACACCCGAGGGACTGAAGCTTTCTTT.

V and J are TRBV27 and TRBJ2-5; D not resolved. The CDR3 has 12 residues. V lost 5 bases, J lost 11 bases, and 15 bases lay in between. Germline V lookup: CDR1 MNHEY, CDR2 SMNVEV (reference sequence). CDR3 residues: CASSPNLAEQYF. In nucleotides, the CDR3 is TGTGCCAGCAGTCCCAACCTGGCGGAGCAGTACTTC.

Of note for this clone: Other DNA sequences within the sample encode an identical CDR3. The rearrangement uses TRBV30 and TRBJ2-7; maybe TRBD1 (6 bases). The germline V gene encodes CDR1 GTSNPN and CDR2 SVGIG (reference sequence). V lost 0 bases, J lost 2 bases, and 8 bases lay in between. The CDR3 covers 13 residues. The CDR3 here is CAWSVAGAYEQYF. Here the CDR3 DNA reads TGTGCCTGGAGTGTCGCAGGGGCCTACGAGCAGTACTTC.

This clone occurred a few times. The gene calls are TRBV19 and TRBJ1-2, with 9 bases lining up with TRBD1. There are 14 residues in the CDR3. Germline CDR1 reads LNHDA; CDR2 reads SQIVND (reference sequence). After removal of 5 bases from V and 8 bases from J, the junction contained 9 bases not matched to a gene. The CDR3 DNA sequence: TGTGCCAGTAGTCCCCGGACAGGGGCGGGGGGCTACACCTTC. Encoded protein: CASSPRTGAGGYTF.

The chain has TRBV30 and TRBJ1-5; TRBD1 is a possible D gene (5 bases). Germline V lookup: CDR1 GTSNPN, CDR2 SVGIG (reference sequence). V was shortened by 0 bases and J by 5 bases, with 14 bases between the two germline ends. The CDR3 sequence is 15 residues long. CDR3 DNA: TGTGCCTGGAGTGTAGGTTTGGGCAGGGATCAGCCCCAGCATTTT. Its translation is CAWSVGLGRDQPQHF. Drawing the rest from reference TRBV30 and TRBJ1-5, the complete variable domain is SQTIHQWPATLVQPVGSPLSLECTVEGTSNPNLYWYRQAAGRGLQLLFYSVGIGQISSEVPQNLSASRPQDRQFILSSKKLLLSDSGFYLCAWSVGLGRDQPQHFGDGTRLSIL.

The chain has TRBV19 and TRBJ1-5; D possibly corresponds to TRBD1 (6 bases). The ends were cut back, 5 bases at V and 4 bases at J, with 9 bases in the middle. Germline CDR1 and CDR2: LNHDA and SQIVND (reference sequence). This CDR3 region has 13 residues. The CDR3 sequence: CASSGTQNQPQHF. The CDR3 DNA reads as TGTGCCAGTAGTGGGACACAGAATCAGCCCCAGCATTTT.

The chain carries TRBV6-1 and TRBJ2-7; 7 bases align to TRBD1. The CDR3 runs to 15 residues. Germline CDR1 is MNHNS and CDR2 is SASEGT. V trimming: 0 bases; J trimming: 4 bases; junction bases outside the gene matches: 6. The CDR3 reads CASSEAARGLYEQYF. The CDR3 nucleotides read TGTGCCAGCAGTGAAGCGGCGAGGGGGCTGTACGAGCAGTACTTC.

The chain links TRBV5-1 to TRBJ2-6; 7 bases map to TRBD2. CDR3 length: 21 amino acids. J lost 0 bases, V lost 6 bases, and 21 bases had no gene match. Looked up from germline, CDR1 is SGHRS and CDR2 is YFSETQ. The chain's CDR3 is CASMAASGKISDGSGANVLTF. CDR3 coding DNA: TGCGCCAGCATGGCAGCTAGCGGCAAAATTTCCGACGGCTCTGGGGCCAACGTCCTGACTTTC.

The chain links TRBV6-5 to TRBJ1-3, with D maybe TRBD1 (5 bases). The CDR3 length is 14 residues. Germline values: CDR1 MNHEY, CDR2 SVGAGI. The ends were cut back, 6 bases at V and 0 bases at J, with 9 bases in the middle. The CDR3 loop reads CASRRQHSGNTIYF. The CDR3 DNA reads as TGTGCCAGCAGGAGACAGCACTCTGGAAACACCATATATTTT.

Here the CDR3 reads CASSLGTTDPYNEQFF. CDR3 DNA: TGTGCCAGCAGCTTAGGGACTACGGATCCTTACAATGAGCAGTTCTTC. V gene TRBV7-9 combines with J gene TRBJ2-1; D is perhaps TRBD2 (6 bases). The CDR3 is 16 amino acids. The germline gives CDR1 SEHNR, CDR2 FQNEAQ (reference sequence). Deletions cut 1 base from V and 4 bases from J, with 14 bases between.

The chain is built from TRBV2 and TRBJ2-3, with 7 bases matching TRBD2. CDR3 length equals 14 residues. V shed 8 bases and J 3 bases; nucleotides not matched to a gene: 8. CDR1 and CDR2 (germline): SNHLY, FYNNEI. The CDR3 region is CASANLGRTDTQYF. The DNA for the CDR3 is TGTGCCAGCGCTAACCTCGGGAGGACAGATACGCAGTATTTT.

This rearrangement joins TRBV7-9 to TRBJ2-2, with TRBD2 matching 8 bases. This CDR3 is 15 amino acids long. With 5 bases clipped from V and 6 bases from J, the junction kept 8 bases outside the gene matches. Germline CDR1 is SEHNR and CDR2 is FQNEAQ (reference sequence). The CDR3 DNA is TGTGCCAGCAGCCCCGCGCGGGGGGCGGCCGGGGAGCTGTTTTTT. Its translation is CASSPARGAAGELFF.

The V gene is TRBV27, the J gene TRBJ2-7, with D perhaps TRBD1 (5 bases). V lost 4 bases and J lost 6, with 7 bases in between. Germline V CDR1 and CDR2: MNHEY, SMNVEV (reference sequence). This CDR3 comprises 11 residues. The CDR3 region has the DNA TGTGCCAGCAGTTCAGGGTTCGAGCAGTACTTC. Encoded protein: CASSSGFEQYF.